The 8 T cell receptor beta chains presented below share a single source sample, sequenced in a study of technical replicates of blood from four donors. Data came from immunoSEQ multiplex PCR; TCRdb stores just in-frame clones and leaves some out. This sample has tens of thousands of clones; 91% occur once, and the top ten carry approximately 0.42%. The specimen was T cells isolated from PBMCs. All receptors derive from a human donor in good health.

In DNA, the CDR3 is TGTGCCAGTACTCCCCTTTATGCGTTTGTGTTCAATGAGCAGTTCTTC. Translated: CASTPLYAFVFNEQFF. J is TRBJ2-1 and V is TRBV19; D gene unclear. The V and J ends lost 7 bases and 6 bases respectively, with 22 bases between them. This CDR3 is 16 amino acids long. Germline lookup yields CDR1 LNHDA and CDR2 SQIVND (reference sequence). The full variable domain, rest sourced from reference TRBV19 and TRBJ2-1, is DGGITQSPKYLFRKEGQNVTLSCEQNLNHDAMYWYRQDPGQGLRLIYYSQIVNDFQKGDIAEGYSVSREKKESFPLTVTSAQKNPTAFYLCASTPLYAFVFNEQFFGPGTRLTVL.

The chain employs TRBV6-6 and TRBJ2-1, with D perhaps TRBD2 (5 bases). V was clipped by 4 bases and J by 5 bases, with 12 bases between them. Germline V lookup: CDR1 MNHNY, CDR2 SVGAGI (reference sequence). This CDR3 is built from 14 residues. The CDR3 region has the DNA TGTGCCAGCAGTTCCCGAGGGTCCGACAATGAGCAGTTCTTC. Translated: CASSSRGSDNEQFF.

The genes are TRBV10-2 and TRBJ1-4; D may be TRBD1 (5 bases). CDR3 size: 15 residues. The germline V gene encodes CDR1 WSHSY and CDR2 SAAADI. The germline V and J ends were trimmed by 6 bases and 2 bases, with 13 bases remaining between them. The CDR3 nucleotides are TGCGCCAGCAGGGGAGGGGCAGATACTAATGAAAAACTGTTTTTT. Protein product: CASRGGADTNEKLFF.

The gene calls are TRBV4-1 and TRBJ1-5, with 8 positions matching TRBD1. Germline V gene data show CDR1 as MGHRA and CDR2 as YSYEKL. V was clipped by 0 bases and J by 2 bases; unmatched bases: 3. This CDR3 is 16 amino acids long. CDR3: CASSQDPGQGNQPQHF. CDR3 DNA: TGCGCCAGCAGCCAAGACCCGGGACAGGGCAATCAGCCCCAGCATTTT.

This sequence joins TRBV11-2 and TRBJ2-7, with unresolved D. Trimming removed 1 base at V and 4 bases at J, with 11 bases between. In germline, CDR1 is SGHAT, CDR2 FQNNGV. The CDR3 has 14 residues. The CDR3, as DNA: TGTGCCAGCAGCTTAGGTGCCCTAGAATACGAGCAGTACTTC. It translates to CASSLGALEYEQYF.

The gene calls are TRBV7-9 and TRBJ2-7; TRBD1 aligns across 8 bases. The germline V gene encodes CDR1 SEHNR and CDR2 FQNEAQ (reference sequence). With 5 bases clipped from V and 3 bases from J, the junction kept 6 bases outside the gene matches. This CDR3 spans 14 amino acids. The CDR3 DNA reads TGTGCCAGCAGCCCACCGGGACAGGACTACGAGCAGTACTTC. It is translated as CASSPPGQDYEQYF. Combining the CDR3 with reference TRBV7-9 and TRBJ2-7 gives the whole variable domain DTGVSQNPRHKITKRGQNVTFRCDPISEHNRLYWYRQTLGQGPEFLTYFQNEAQLEKSRLLSDRFSAERPKGSFSTLEIQRTEQGDSAMYLCASSPPGQDYEQYFGPGTRLTVT.

This clone appeared a single time. This chain connects TRBV5-8 to TRBJ1-1; 10 bases fit TRBD1. This CDR3 comprises 16 residues. Trimming removed 5 bases from V and 1 base from J; junction bases left unmatched: 8. The germline gives CDR1 SGHTS, CDR2 YDEGEE. The CDR3: CASSFTWTGGNTEAFF. The CDR3 bases are TGTGCCAGCAGTTTCACCTGGACAGGGGGGAACACTGAAGCTTTCTTT.

J is TRBJ2-7 and V is TRBV5-4, with D hard to call. This CDR3 has 13 residues. V was clipped by 0 bases and J by 3 bases, with 7 bases between them. Per the germline V gene, CDR1 is SGHNT and CDR2 is YYREEE (reference sequence). CDR3 sequence reads: CASSLDSIYEQYF. CDR3 DNA: TGTGCCAGCAGCTTGGACTCGATCTACGAGCAGTACTTC.